Detailed here is one T cell receptor (beta chain). Its antigen remains undetermined. Base qualities are not at hand, and no much larger clone is one base apart. Using the deep immunoSEQ assay, TCR CDR3 regions were amplified from genomic DNA by multiplex PCR. For each cell subset, the extracted genomic DNA was distributed evenly across all wells of several immunoSEQ 96-well plates, and each plate served as one replicate. For unsorted PBMC, each replicate PCR was loaded with roughly 0.3 ug genomic DNA, equivalent to about 33,000 T cell genomes. Genomic DNA from unsorted PBMC was sequenced over ten immunoSEQ deep assay plates. Purified libraries were measured with a Qubit 3.0 fluorometer, size-checked on a Bioanalyzer 2100, and measured again with the KAPA Library Quantification kit. Every immunoSEQ 96-well plate was sequenced on a dedicated single-read 150-cycle Illumina NextSeq 550 flow cell. From the authors' description of their analysis: Because only junctional sequences without quality scores were contained in the immunoSEQ output, filtering matching that applied to full-length reads could not be performed. To assign V/J genes and CDR3, sequences were annotated against IMGT germline references using PyIR, a Python wrapper for IgBLAST v1.9. Reads were removed for weak V/J assignments (E-value above 1e-6), missing CDR3, stop codons, out-of-frame junctions, or ambiguous translated residues. V3J clonotypes were defined as sequences sharing an identical inferred V gene, J gene, and CDR3 amino acid sequence. To compute the percentage overlap between repertoires, the number of shared unique clonotypes was divided by the size of the smaller repertoire. Richness of each repertoire was evaluated using RTK rarefaction, the Chao1 estimator, and Recon v2.1 estimates of unobserved clonotypes. TCRdb stores this immuneACCESS table with in-frame sequences only. Part of the clones is absent; in the studies checked, under half of the shortfall reflects unresolved V genes, and no reason is known for the rest. V and J calls and clone size are those listed in that table; D and trimming were worked out from the DNA. The sample data list about half a million clones, and approximately 84% of these were observed just once. Approximately 12% of the sample belongs to the ten largest clones.

V was cut back by 4 bases and J by 7 bases, leaving a gap of 10 bases between them. From a lookup of the germline V gene, CDR1 and CDR2 are SGHTA and FQGNSA. The CDR3 contains 12 residues, cysteine and phenylalanine counted. Only the CDR3 DNA stays, 36 bases, in frame from base 1. This entry is derived from a study of shared clonotypes between healthy human individuals (TCRdb year 2020). Context from the whole study: The cohort included a few men and a couple of women between 18 and 49 years of age. To increase sequencing depth and limit assay-specific biases, different laboratories used diverse techniques to prepare libraries and sequence TCR repertoires. Each donor's leukapheresis produced roughly between about 0.8 and 8.9 billion PBMCs. Blood TCR repertoires of roughly five healthy adults were deeply sequenced to estimate repertoire size and the extent of clonotype sharing between individuals. What the study reported, not specific to this receptor: The genetic and exposure-history diversity represented was limited by the small number of donors. Pairwise subsampling indicated that sequencing depth was expected to affect the degree of clonotype sharing among donors. Sampling was limited to blood, and TCR repertoires in tissue likely differ from TCR repertoires in blood.

Donors were healthy HIV-negative adults with no recently reported acute infections or vaccinations. Every donor was a Caucasian adult living in Nashville, Tennessee, USA. For unsorted samples, roughly 81 million PBMCs were counted and genomic DNA was extracted with the QIAamp DNA Blood Mini kit. Blood was collected by leukapheresis, and PBMCs were isolated by Ficoll-Histopaque density gradient centrifugation and then cryopreserved in liquid nitrogen vapor phase. The sample taken for sequencing was PBMCs. The chain joins TRBV7-2 to TRBJ1-1; the D gene cannot be named for sure. The TCR comes from a woman between 35 and 50 years old in good health. Some clones in this sample may be carry-over from other donors' samples. The base sequence is TGTGCCAGCAGCTCACAGCGTTATGAAGCTTTCTTT. Its protein product is CASSSQRYEAFF.